A selection of T cell receptor beta chains follows, all from one sample in a study of blood T cell repertoires in COVID-19. Sequenced by immunoSEQ multiplex PCR; TCRdb stores in-frame clones only, minus some. The table shows roughly 150,000 clones, with 70% to 90% occurring only once. Specimen: PBMCs or T cells enriched from blood (not recorded which). The receptors were sampled from a man aged 50-60 years who had recovered from COVID-19. Both conserved end residues are part of each CDR3. Fields, in order: clone size, D gene, CDR3 length, V gene, J gene, CDR3 DNA, CDR3 protein. The D gene is left open where the match is weak. Clone size appears in some rows only: once, few, many, or a class for an expanded clone.

.	.	14	TRBV18	TRBJ2-5	TGTGCCAGCTTTAAGGCGGGAATCTCAGAGACCCAGTACTTC	CASFKAGISETQYF
once	.	14	TRBV18	TRBJ1-1	TGTGCCAGCTCACCATACACAGGGTTCACTGAAGCTTTCTTT	CASSPYTGFTEAFF
.	.	16	TRBV7-3	TRBJ1-2	TGTGCCAGCAGCTTAAACTACGTCAGGGGAAGAGATGGCTACACCTTC	CASSLNYVRGRDGYTF
.	TRBD2	13	TRBV7-3	TRBJ2-5	TGTGCCAGCAGCTTAGGCGGGAGGGAGACCCAGTACTTC	CASSLGGRETQYF
.	.	14	TRBV4-3	TRBJ1-2	TGCGCCAGCAGCCAAGGGGTAGGGAGGCATGGCTACACCTTC	CASSQGVGRHGYTF
once	.	13	TRBV9	TRBJ1-6	TGTGCCAGCAGCGACGGACAATTTTCACCCCTCCACTTT	CASSDGQFSPLHF
.	.	15	TRBV11-1	TRBJ1-4	TGTGCCAGCAGCCCATTTGGAGCTCTTGGTGAAAAACTGTTTTTT	CASSPFGALGEKLFF
.	.	15	TRBV19	TRBJ1-2	TGTGCCAGTAGTATAGGGGGACACTTCAACTATGGCTACACCTTC	CASSIGGHFNYGYTF
.	.	16	TRBV5-1	TRBJ2-1	TGCGCCAGCAGTTCTGCCCTAAACAGGGCTGCCAATGAGCAGTTCTTC	CASSSALNRAANEQFF
.	.	15	TRBV24-1	TRBJ2-5	TGTGCCACCAGTGATTCTAAGACAGGCGGAGAGACCCAGTACTTC	CATSDSKTGGETQYF